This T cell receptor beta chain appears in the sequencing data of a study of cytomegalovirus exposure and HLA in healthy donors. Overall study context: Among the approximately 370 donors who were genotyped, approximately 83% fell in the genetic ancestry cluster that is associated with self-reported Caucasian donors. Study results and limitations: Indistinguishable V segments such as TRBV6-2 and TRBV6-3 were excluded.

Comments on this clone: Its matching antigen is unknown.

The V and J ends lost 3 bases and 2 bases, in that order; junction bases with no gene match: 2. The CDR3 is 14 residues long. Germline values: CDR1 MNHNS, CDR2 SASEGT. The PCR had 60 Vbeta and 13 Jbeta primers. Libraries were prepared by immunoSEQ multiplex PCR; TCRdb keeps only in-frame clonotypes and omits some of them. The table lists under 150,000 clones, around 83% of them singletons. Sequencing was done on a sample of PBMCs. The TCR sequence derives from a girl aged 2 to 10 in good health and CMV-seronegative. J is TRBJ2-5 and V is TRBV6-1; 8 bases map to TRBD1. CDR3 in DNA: TGTGCCAGCAGTGAGGGGACAGGTCAAGAGACCCAGTACTTC. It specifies CASSEGTGQETQYF.